What follows describes a single T cell receptor beta chain. Its antigen is unidentified. Germline CDR1 is MNHEY and CDR2 is SVGEGT. The length of the CDR3 is 14 residues. The V end lost 4 bases, the J end lost 1 base, and 10 bases lay between the germline ends. This record belongs to a study of identical twins' blood T cells. Notes on the study in general: Out-of-frame TCRbeta clonotypes reportedly had markedly more similar V usage in twins than unrelated donors.

TCR cDNA libraries were made from RNA using a previously described, modified protocol. TCRdb processed the 5' RACE reads anew with MiXCR; each CDR3 protein has one entry. The top ten clones hold 5.5% to 6.5% of a sample with 300,000 to 400,000 distinct CDR3 sequences, 28% of them seen once. The chain has TRBV6-2 or TRBV6-3 and TRBJ1-1; D remains ambiguous. This sequence originates from a woman aged 18-50 years in good health. Sequencing used PBMCs. This CDR3 reads CASSWSIRNTEAFF. CDR3 sequence (DNA): TGTGCCAGCAGTTGGAGCATTAGGAACACTGAAGCTTTCTTT.